In this sample, the clone carrying this T cell receptor (beta chain) turned up once. V lost 2 bases to trimming and J lost 2 bases, with 17 bases between them. In germline, CDR1 is SGHTS, CDR2 YDEGEE. The CDR3 runs to 16 residues. This record belongs to a study of blood T cell repertoires in COVID-19. As for the study in general: Italy, Spain and the United States were the sources of the convalescent and acute COVID-19 samples. T cells, B-cell-depleted T cells, or PBMCs provided the cDNA or gDNA that served as material.

Original processing methods: Reference gene primer amplification in the assay estimated nucleated cell counts. Profiling relied on immunoSEQ multiplex PCR, and the TCRdb table lists in-frame clones only, not all of them. V, J and clone size reflect that table, while D and trimming were determined from the DNA. The sample contains 130,000 or so clones, 80% to 90% of which appear only once. The gene calls are TRBV5-8 and TRBJ2-7, with D possibly TRBD2 on 6 matching bases. The source of this sequence is a human donor in a cohort sampled during active COVID-19. Sequencing was done on a sample of peripheral blood. CDR3 DNA sequence: TGTGCCAGCAGCTTCGGTTTGGGTACGGGGGCCTACGAGCAGTACTTC. Protein: CASSFGLGTGAYEQYF.